Given below is one TCR beta chain in context. This record belongs to a study of T cell changes during pregnancy in multiple sclerosis. TCRdb's table, derived via immunoSEQ multiplex PCR, lists solely in-frame clones and lacks some. This sample has about 110,000 clones, with roughly 89% found just once. This CDR3 spans 17 amino acids. Trimming removed 1 base at V and 0 bases at J, with 13 bases between. Germline assignment: CDR1 SGHTA and CDR2 FQGNSA. The source was peripheral blood, collected before pregnancy. The TCR sequence derives from a female donor with multiple sclerosis, enrolled in a pregnancy study. The chain links TRBV7-2 to TRBJ1-3; TRBD1 is a possible D gene (6 bases). The CDR3 region is CASSLVGGPYSGNTIYF. Written as DNA, the CDR3 is TGTGCCAGCAGCTTAGTCGGGGGGCCCTACTCTGGAAACACCATATATTTT.